This is a list of T cell receptor beta chains from one sample in a study of human T cells and chemical hapten exposure. TCRdb reprocessed the RACE reads via MiXCR and lists one record per CDR3 protein. The sample comprises about 51,000 distinct CDR3 sequences, 9.4% of which are singletons, and around 15% rests with the top ten. The sequencing here drew on whole blood, taken in connection with sensitization to the hapten diphenylcyclopropenone (DPC). The receptors come from a woman aged 40 to 50 with alopecia areata. Some clones in this sample may be carry-over from other donors' samples. The CDR3 runs from the conserved cysteine through the conserved F or W. A D gene is named only where the DNA matches it firmly. Clone size, where shown, is once, few, many, or a class for clones that have expanded.

D gene	V gene	J gene	clone size	CDR3 protein	CDR3 DNA
NA	TRBV12-3/TRBV12-4	TRBJ2-2	medium-sized	CASSLNTGELFF	TGTGCCAGCAGTTTAAACACCGGGGAGCTGTTTTTT
TRBD1	TRBV6-4	TRBJ2-1	NA	CASSGTGEGNEQFF	TGTGCCAGCAGCGGGACAGGGGAAGGCAATGAGCAGTTCTTC
NA	TRBV7-2	TRBJ1-4	NA	CASSTYSATNEKLFF	TGTGCCAGCAGCACCTACAGTGCAACTAATGAAAAACTGTTTTTT
TRBD2	TRBV9	TRBJ2-2	many	CARARSGGTGELFF	TGTGCCCGCGCCCGGTCGGGGGGCACCGGGGAGCTGTTTTTT
NA	TRBV24-1	TRBJ2-1	few	CATSDRDDEQFF	TGTGCCACCAGTGACAGGGATGACGAGCAGTTCTTC
TRBD1	TRBV10-3	TRBJ1-1	NA	CATGTGVNTEAFF	TGTGCCACAGGGACAGGGGTGAACACTGAAGCTTTCTTT
NA	TRBV12-3/TRBV12-4	TRBJ1-6	many	CASSPLYNSPLHF	TGTGCCAGCAGCCCCCTCTATAATTCACCCCTCCACTTT
NA	TRBV6-2/TRBV6-3	TRBJ2-3	NA	CASSSNFLAADTQYF	TGTGCCAGCAGTTCGAACTTCCTCGCCGCCGATACGCAGTATTTT
NA	TRBV28	TRBJ2-5	NA	CASSSLRRETQYF	TGTGCCAGCAGTTCACTTCGCCGGGAGACCCAGTACTTC
NA	TRBV20-1	TRBJ2-2	NA	CSARRPGSDTGELFF	TGCAGTGCTAGAAGGCCCGGATCCGACACCGGGGAGCTGTTTTTT
NA	TRBV29-1	TRBJ2-7	many	CSVRDGSYEQYF	TGCAGCGTCCGGGACGGATCCTACGAGCAGTACTTC
NA	TRBV2	TRBJ2-7	many	CASRTGPRTYEQYF	TGTGCCAGCAGAACAGGGCCTCGTACCTACGAGCAGTACTTC
NA	TRBV4-1	TRBJ2-1	few	CASSQDSLLSGQRDEQFF	TGCGCCAGCAGCCAAGATAGCCTTCTAAGCGGACAAAGGGATGAGCAGTTCTTC
NA	TRBV12-3/TRBV12-4	TRBJ2-6	NA	CASSWDGSRANVLTF	TGTGCCAGCAGTTGGGACGGGTCGAGGGCCAACGTCCTGACTTTC
NA	TRBV29-1	TRBJ2-3	few	CSALMAGRITDTQYF	TGCAGCGCCCTCATGGCGGGGAGAATAACAGATACGCAGTATTTT
NA	TRBV27	TRBJ2-7	many	CASTPTGLAGKSYEQYF	TGTGCCAGCACCCCGACAGGTCTAGCAGGAAAATCCTACGAGCAGTACTTC
NA	TRBV7-9	TRBJ2-7	medium-sized	CASSLGGVSYEQYF	TGTGCCAGCAGCTTAGGTGGGGTTTCCTACGAGCAGTACTTC
NA	TRBV28	TRBJ2-5	NA	CASSKSREETQYF	TGTGCCAGTTCCAAGAGTCGGGAAGAGACCCAGTACTTC
TRBD2	TRBV4-1	TRBJ2-3	NA	CASSQLGLRKDTQYF	TGCGCCAGCAGCCAATTGGGACTACGGAAGGATACGCAGTATTTT
TRBD1	TRBV18	TRBJ1-5	many	CASSPPPSGGHQPQHF	TGTGCCAGCTCACCTCCGCCCTCAGGGGGCCATCAGCCCCAGCATTTT
NA	TRBV24-1	TRBJ2-5	many	CATSPRVGAQQETQYF	TGTGCCACCTCCCCGCGGGTCGGGGCCCAACAAGAGACCCAGTACTTC
NA	TRBV20-1	TRBJ2-1	many	CSARDQGGPRSYNEQFF	TGCAGTGCTAGAGATCAGGGGGGCCCCCGCTCCTACAATGAGCAGTTCTTC
TRBD1	TRBV28	TRBJ2-1	NA	CASTRTGPYNEQFF	TGTGCCAGCACCCGGACAGGGCCCTACAATGAGCAGTTCTTC
TRBD2	TRBV7-8	TRBJ2-7	many	CASGRGTKRESARYEQYF	TGTGCCAGCGGAAGAGGGACTAAGAGAGAGTCGGCGAGGTACGAGCAGTACTTC
TRBD2	TRBV28	TRBJ2-1	NA	CATRLAGGSYNEQFF	TGTGCCACCCGACTAGCGGGGGGATCCTACAATGAGCAGTTCTTC
NA	TRBV20-1	TRBJ2-3	many	CSASFGDTQYF	TGCAGTGCTTCCTTCGGGGATACGCAGTATTTT
NA	TRBV7-9	TRBJ1-1	NA	CASSSDTEWTEAFF	TGTGCCAGCAGCTCGGACACTGAATGGACTGAAGCTTTCTTT
NA	TRBV10-3	TRBJ1-1	NA	CAISESGRNTEAFF	TGTGCCATCAGTGAGTCCGGCAGGAACACTGAAGCTTTCTTT
NA	TRBV7-8	TRBJ1-5	NA	CASSLLAGRPKSNQPQHF	TGTGCCAGCAGCTTATTGGCAGGGCGACCTAAAAGCAATCAGCCCCAGCATTTT
TRBD2	TRBV7-2	TRBJ2-3	many	CASSTPGLAVPTDTQYF	TGTGCCAGCAGTACTCCGGGACTAGCGGTTCCCACAGATACGCAGTATTTT
TRBD1	TRBV27	TRBJ1-6	many	CASSFGQGAFNSPLHF	TGTGCCAGCAGTTTCGGACAGGGGGCCTTTAATTCACCCCTCCACTTT
NA	TRBV28	TRBJ2-6	many	CASSPNSGANVLTF	TGTGCCAGCAGTCCCAATTCTGGGGCCAACGTCCTGACTTTC